The clone carrying this T cell receptor (beta chain) was recorded at least ten times. The antigen remains undetermined. It was uncontrolled infection, other autoimmune disease, pregnancy or lactation that excluded patients. The data are from a study of T cells in Graves' hyperthyroidism and ophthalmopathy. TCR beta CDR3 region amplification was performed from RNA transcripts. The HTBI primer set was used in a first-round RT-PCR of the TCR CDR3. TCRdb used MiXCR to reprocess the multiplex PCR reads, holding one entry per CDR3 protein. Among about 530,000 distinct CDR3 sequences listed, 17% were seen once. Points from the study as a whole: Ophthalmopathy was predicted by the model a median of 6.5 months ahead of onset.

The CDR3 runs 14 residues. Trimming stripped 6 bases from V and 1 base from J, with 11 bases between. The J gene is TRBJ2-3, the V gene TRBV12-3 or TRBV12-4, with D possibly matching TRBD1 (6 bases). This receptor was identified in a woman between 18 and 29 years old with Graves' ophthalmopathy. The sample taken for sequencing was blood. The CDR3 loop is CASSHNRGTDTQYF. The CDR3 coding sequence is TGTGCCAGCAGCCATAACAGGGGCACAGATACGCAGTATTTT.